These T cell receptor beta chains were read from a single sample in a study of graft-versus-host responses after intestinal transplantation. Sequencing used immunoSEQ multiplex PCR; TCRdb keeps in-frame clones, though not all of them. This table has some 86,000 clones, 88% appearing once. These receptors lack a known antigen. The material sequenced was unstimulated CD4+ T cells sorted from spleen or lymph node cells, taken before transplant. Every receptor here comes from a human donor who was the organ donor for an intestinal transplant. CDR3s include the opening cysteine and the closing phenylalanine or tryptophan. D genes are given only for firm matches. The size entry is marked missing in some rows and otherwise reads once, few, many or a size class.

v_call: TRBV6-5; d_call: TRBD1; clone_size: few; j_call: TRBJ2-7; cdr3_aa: CASSPTTGSPYEQYF; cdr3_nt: TGTGCCAGCAGTCCTACGACAGGGTCCCCCTACGAGCAGTACTTC
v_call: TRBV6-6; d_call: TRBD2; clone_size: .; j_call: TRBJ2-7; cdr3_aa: CASRRTTSGSYEQYF; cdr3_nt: TGTGCCAGCAGAAGGACGACTAGCGGCTCCTACGAGCAGTACTTC
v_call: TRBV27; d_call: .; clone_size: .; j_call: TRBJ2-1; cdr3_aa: CASSPNRGGWRSEQFF; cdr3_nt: TGTGCCAGCAGTCCAAATAGGGGGGGCTGGAGATCTGAGCAGTTCTTC
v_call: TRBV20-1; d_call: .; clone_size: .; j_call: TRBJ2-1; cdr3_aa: CSAAAKNEQFF; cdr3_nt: TGCAGTGCCGCGGCGAAAAATGAGCAGTTCTTC
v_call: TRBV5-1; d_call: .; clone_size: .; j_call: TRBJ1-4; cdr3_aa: CASSLGGPNEKLFF; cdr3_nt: TGCGCCAGCAGCTTGGGGGGGCCTAATGAAAAACTGTTTTTT
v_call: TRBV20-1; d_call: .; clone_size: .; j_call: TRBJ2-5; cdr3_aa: CGALQETQYF; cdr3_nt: TGCGGAGCACTCCAAGAGACCCAGTACTTC
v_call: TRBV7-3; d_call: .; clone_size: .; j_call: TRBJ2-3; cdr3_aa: CASSPMTMVSDTQYF; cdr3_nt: TGTGCCAGCAGCCCAATGACTATGGTATCAGATACGCAGTATTTT
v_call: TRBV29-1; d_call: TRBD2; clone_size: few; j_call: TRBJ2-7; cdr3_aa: CSVCLAGIAYEQYF; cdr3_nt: TGCAGCGTTTGTCTAGCGGGAATTGCCTACGAGCAGTACTTC
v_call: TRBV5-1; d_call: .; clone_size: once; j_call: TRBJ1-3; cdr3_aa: CASSYETGASGNTIYF; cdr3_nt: TGCGCCAGCAGCTATGAGACAGGCGCCTCTGGAAACACCATATATTTT
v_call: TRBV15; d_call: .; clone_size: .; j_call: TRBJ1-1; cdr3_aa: CATSRDYQPGFKDTEAFF; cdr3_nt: TGTGCCACCAGCAGAGACTACCAACCGGGGTTTAAAGACACTGAAGCTTTCTTT
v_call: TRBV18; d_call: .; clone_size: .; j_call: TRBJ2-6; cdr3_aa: CASSATRTSNPGANVLTF; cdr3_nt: TGTGCCAGCTCAGCAACCAGGACTTCCAATCCTGGGGCCAACGTCCTGACTTTC
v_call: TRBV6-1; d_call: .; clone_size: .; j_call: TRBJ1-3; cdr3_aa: CASSEATGSGNTIYF; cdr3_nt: TGTGCCAGCAGTGAAGCGACAGGCTCTGGAAACACCATATATTTT
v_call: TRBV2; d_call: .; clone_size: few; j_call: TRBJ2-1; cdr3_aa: CASSEGSREQFF; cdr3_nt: TGTGCCAGCAGCGAAGGGAGTCGTGAGCAGTTCTTC
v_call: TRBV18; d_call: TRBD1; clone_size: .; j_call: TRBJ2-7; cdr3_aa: CASSPGQGIYEQYF; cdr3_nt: TGTGCCAGCTCACCGGGACAGGGGATCTACGAGCAGTACTTC
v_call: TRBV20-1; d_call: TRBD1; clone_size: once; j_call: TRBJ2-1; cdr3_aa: CSAVVQGAKFF; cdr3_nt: TGCAGTGCCGTAGTCCAGGGGGCCAAGTTCTTC
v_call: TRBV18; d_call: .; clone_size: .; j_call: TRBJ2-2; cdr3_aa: CASSPPNPRDTGELFF; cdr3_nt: TGTGCCAGCTCACCACCCAACCCCCGCGACACCGGGGAGCTGTTTTTT
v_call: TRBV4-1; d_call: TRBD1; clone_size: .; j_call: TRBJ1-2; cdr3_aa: CASSQDDRVAWSNYGYTF; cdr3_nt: TGCGCCAGCAGCCAGGACGACAGGGTAGCCTGGTCTAACTATGGCTACACCTTC
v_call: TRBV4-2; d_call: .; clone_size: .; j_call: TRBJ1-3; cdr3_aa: CASSLTYSGNTIYF; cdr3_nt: TGTGCCAGCAGCCTTACATACTCTGGAAACACCATATATTTT
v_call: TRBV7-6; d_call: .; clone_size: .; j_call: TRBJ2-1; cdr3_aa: CASSSSPGLSYNEQFF; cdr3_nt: TGTGCCAGCAGCTCCTCACCGGGACTCTCCTACAATGAGCAGTTCTTC
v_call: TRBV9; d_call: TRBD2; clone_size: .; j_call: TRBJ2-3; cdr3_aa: CASSLAGTQYF; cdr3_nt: TGTGCCAGCAGCCTAGCGGGTACGCAGTATTTT
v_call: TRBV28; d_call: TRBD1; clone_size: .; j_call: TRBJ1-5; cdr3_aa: CASSFGQGVQPQHF; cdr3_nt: TGTGCCAGCAGTTTCGGACAGGGGGTCCAGCCCCAGCATTTT
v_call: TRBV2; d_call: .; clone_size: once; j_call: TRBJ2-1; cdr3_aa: CASSDWRGSYNEQFF; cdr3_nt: TGTGCCAGCAGTGACTGGAGGGGCTCCTACAATGAGCAGTTCTTC
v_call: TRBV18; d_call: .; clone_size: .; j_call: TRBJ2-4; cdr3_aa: CASSPGSSSKNIQYF; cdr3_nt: TGTGCCAGCTCACCAGGCTCTAGTTCCAAAAACATTCAGTACTTC
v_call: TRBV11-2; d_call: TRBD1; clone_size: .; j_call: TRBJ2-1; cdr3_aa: CASRRTGSENEQFF; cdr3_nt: TGTGCCAGCAGGCGGACAGGATCTGAGAATGAGCAGTTCTTC
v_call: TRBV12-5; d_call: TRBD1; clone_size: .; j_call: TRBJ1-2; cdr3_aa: CASAKDRIYGYTF; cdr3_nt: TGTGCTAGTGCTAAGGACAGGATCTATGGCTACACCTTC
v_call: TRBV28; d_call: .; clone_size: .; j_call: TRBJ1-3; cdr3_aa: CASSRSGGKNTIYF; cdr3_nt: TGTGCCAGCAGCCGAAGTGGGGGGAAAAACACCATATATTTT
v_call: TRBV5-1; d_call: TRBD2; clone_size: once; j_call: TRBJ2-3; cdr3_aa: CASSLEGLAAGTQYF; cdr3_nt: TGCGCCAGCAGCTTGGAGGGACTAGCAGCTGGTACGCAGTATTTT
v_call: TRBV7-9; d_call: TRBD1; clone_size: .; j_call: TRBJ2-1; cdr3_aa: CAISSSGDRGSSSYNEQFF; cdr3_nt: TGTGCCATCTCCTCGAGTGGGGACAGGGGGTCAAGCTCCTACAATGAGCAGTTCTTC
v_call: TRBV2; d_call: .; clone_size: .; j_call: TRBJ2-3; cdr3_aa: CASSDGGNLSTDTQYF; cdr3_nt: TGTGCCAGCAGTGACGGGGGTAATTTAAGCACAGATACGCAGTATTTT
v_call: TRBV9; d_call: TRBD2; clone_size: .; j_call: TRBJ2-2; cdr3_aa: CASSVNEAGAFGELFF; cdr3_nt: TGTGCCAGCAGCGTCAACGAAGCGGGAGCGTTCGGGGAGCTGTTTTTT
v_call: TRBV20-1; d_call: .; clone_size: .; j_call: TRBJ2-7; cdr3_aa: CSARGGYEQYF; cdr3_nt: TGCAGTGCTAGGGGGGGCTACGAGCAGTACTTC
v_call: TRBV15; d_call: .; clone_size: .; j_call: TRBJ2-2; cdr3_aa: CATSRVRQSTGTGELFF; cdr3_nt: TGTGCCACCAGCAGAGTCAGGCAGTCCACCGGCACCGGGGAGCTGTTTTTT
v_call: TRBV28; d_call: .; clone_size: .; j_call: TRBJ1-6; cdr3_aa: CASRIQSLNSPLHF; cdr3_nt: TGTGCCAGCAGAATACAGAGCTTGAATTCACCCCTCCACTTT
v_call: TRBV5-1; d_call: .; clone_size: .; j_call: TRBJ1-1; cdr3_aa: CASSLTGANTEAFF; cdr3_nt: TGCGCCAGCAGCTTAACAGGAGCGAACACTGAAGCTTTCTTT
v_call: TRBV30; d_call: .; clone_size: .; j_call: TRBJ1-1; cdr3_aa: CAWKRAGNTEAFF; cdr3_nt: TGTGCCTGGAAAAGGGCGGGGAACACTGAAGCTTTCTTT
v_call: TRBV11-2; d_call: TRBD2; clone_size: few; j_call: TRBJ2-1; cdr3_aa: CASSLSLLAGGLHGNEQFF; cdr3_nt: TGTGCCAGCAGCTTAAGTCTTCTAGCGGGGGGGCTTCATGGCAATGAGCAGTTCTTC
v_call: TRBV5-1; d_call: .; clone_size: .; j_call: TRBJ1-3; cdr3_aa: CASSLPLAGAGNTIYF; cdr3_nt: TGCGCCAGCAGCTTGCCCCTCGCCGGGGCTGGAAACACCATATATTTT
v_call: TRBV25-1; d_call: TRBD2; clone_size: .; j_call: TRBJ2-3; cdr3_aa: CASSESPSGYTDTQYF; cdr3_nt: TGTGCCAGCAGTGAATCACCTAGCGGCTACACAGATACGCAGTATTTT
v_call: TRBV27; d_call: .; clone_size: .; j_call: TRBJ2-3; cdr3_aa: CASTINPGTDTQYF; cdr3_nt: TGTGCCAGCACCATCAACCCGGGCACAGATACGCAGTATTTT
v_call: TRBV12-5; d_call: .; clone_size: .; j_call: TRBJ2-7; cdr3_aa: CASGLRDCPEQYF; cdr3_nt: TGTGCTAGTGGTTTGAGGGACTGCCCCGAGCAGTACTTC
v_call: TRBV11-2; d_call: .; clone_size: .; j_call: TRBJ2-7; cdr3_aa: CASSLAAVAYEQYF; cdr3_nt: TGTGCCAGCAGCTTAGCAGCGGTTGCCTACGAGCAGTACTTC
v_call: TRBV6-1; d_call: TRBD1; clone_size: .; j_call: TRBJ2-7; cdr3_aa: CASRRDRGGYEQYF; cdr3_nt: TGTGCCAGCAGACGAGACAGGGGGGGATACGAGCAGTACTTC
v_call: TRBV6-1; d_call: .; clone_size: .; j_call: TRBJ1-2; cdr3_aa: CASRYSRRLDYGYTF; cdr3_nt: TGTGCCAGCAGGTATTCTAGGCGGTTGGACTATGGCTACACCTTC
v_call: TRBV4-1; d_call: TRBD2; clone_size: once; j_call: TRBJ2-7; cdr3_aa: CASSQGVAGPYEQYF; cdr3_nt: TGCGCCAGCAGCCAAGGGGTAGCGGGGCCCTACGAGCAGTACTTC
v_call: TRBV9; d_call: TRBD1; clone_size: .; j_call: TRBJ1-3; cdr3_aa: CASSVRGQTSGNTIYF; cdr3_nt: TGTGCCAGCAGCGTAAGGGGACAGACCTCTGGAAACACCATATATTTT
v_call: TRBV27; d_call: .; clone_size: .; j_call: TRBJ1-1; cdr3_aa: CASSLSQVNTEAFF; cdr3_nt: TGTGCCAGCAGTTTAAGCCAGGTGAACACTGAAGCTTTCTTT
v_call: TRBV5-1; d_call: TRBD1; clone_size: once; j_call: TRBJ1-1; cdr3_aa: CASSFDRANTEAFF; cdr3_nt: TGCGCCAGCAGCTTTGACAGGGCGAACACTGAAGCTTTCTTT
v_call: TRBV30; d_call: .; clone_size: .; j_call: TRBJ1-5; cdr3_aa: CAWSVWRANQPQHF; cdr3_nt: TGTGCCTGGAGTGTATGGAGGGCCAATCAGCCCCAGCATTTT
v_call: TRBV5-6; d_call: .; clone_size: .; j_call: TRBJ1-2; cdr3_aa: CASSFRDTHSYGYTF; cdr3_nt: TGTGCCAGCAGCTTCCGGGACACCCACTCGTATGGCTACACCTTC
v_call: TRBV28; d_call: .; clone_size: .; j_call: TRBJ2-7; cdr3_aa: CASSLRQEQYF; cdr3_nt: TGTGCCAGCAGTTTAAGACAGGAGCAGTACTTC
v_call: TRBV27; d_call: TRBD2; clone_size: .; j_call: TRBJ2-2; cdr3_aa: CASTRTSGNTGELFF; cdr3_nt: TGTGCCAGCACCCGGACTAGCGGAAACACCGGGGAGCTGTTTTTT